This T cell receptor beta chain was recovered during a study of shared clonotypes between healthy human individuals. On the study more broadly: Ranging from 18 to 49 in age, donors were two women and three men. Points from the study as a whole: Non-shared clonotypes had lower generation probabilities than those shared by all four donors.

Germline loops: CDR1 MNHEY, CDR2 SMNVEV (reference sequence). The CDR3 is 14 residues long. The ends lost 2 bases at V and 8 bases at J; junction bases unmatched: 6. Sequencing was performed with immunoSEQ multiplex PCR; in TCRdb, only in-frame clones are kept and a portion is missing. In the table there are roughly 590,000 clones, roughly 95% of which are singletons. Points on this clone: Its target is unknown.

Terminally differentiated effector memory CD45RA+ cells were excluded by CCR7 positive selection of CD45RO-negative cells. The chain couples TRBV27 to TRBJ2-1, with 7 bases lining up with TRBD1. This TCR was recovered from a woman aged 25 to 45 in good health. Sequenced input: naive CD8+ T cells sorted from blood. The CDR3 loop is CASSLLGGNHEQFF. The CDR3 DNA is TGTGCCAGCAGTTTACTAGGGGGCAATCATGAGCAGTTCTTC.